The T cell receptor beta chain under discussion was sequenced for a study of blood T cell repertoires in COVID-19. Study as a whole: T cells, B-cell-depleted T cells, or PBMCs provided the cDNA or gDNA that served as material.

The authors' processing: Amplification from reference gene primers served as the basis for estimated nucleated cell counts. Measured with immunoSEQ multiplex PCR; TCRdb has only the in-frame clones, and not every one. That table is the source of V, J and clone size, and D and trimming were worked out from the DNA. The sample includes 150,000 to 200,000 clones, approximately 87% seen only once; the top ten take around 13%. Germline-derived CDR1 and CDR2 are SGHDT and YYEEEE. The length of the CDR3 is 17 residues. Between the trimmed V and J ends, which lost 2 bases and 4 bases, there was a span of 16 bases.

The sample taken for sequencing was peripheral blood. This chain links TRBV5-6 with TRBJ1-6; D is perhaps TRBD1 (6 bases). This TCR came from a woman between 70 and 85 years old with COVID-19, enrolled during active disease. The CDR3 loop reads CASSFVATGTYNSPLHF. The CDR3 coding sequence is TGTGCCAGCAGCTTCGTCGCAACCGGGACATATAATTCACCCCTCCACTTT.